The clone carrying this TCR beta chain was seen many times. Antigen: not known. This specimen belongs to a study of T cells in Graves' hyperthyroidism and ophthalmopathy. It was RNA transcripts that yielded the amplified TCR beta CDR3 regions. The HTBI primer set served for first-round RT-PCR of the TCR CDR3. From the multiplex PCR reads, TCRdb called clonotypes with MiXCR, one entry per CDR3 protein. The profile shows hundreds of thousands of distinct CDR3 sequences, 14% of them singletons. Hyperthyroidism was newly diagnosed in patients aged 18 to 65 (duration under 2 months). Uncontrolled infection, other autoimmune disease, pregnancy and lactation each barred patients from inclusion. Thyroid ultrasound and orbital computed tomography, with clinical symptoms and serum thyroxine and TRAb, informed diagnoses. Study outcomes and limitations: Researchers found most expanded thyroid clonotypes above 0.001 in blood as well.

Sequenced input: blood. The receptor's source is a woman younger than 35 with Graves' hyperthyroidism.

The CDR3 DNA reads as TGTGCCTCACGACGTGGGGGCGTCTACGAGCAGTACTTC. Translating gives CASRRGGVYEQYF. This rearrangement joins TRBV12-3 or TRBV12-4 to TRBJ2-7; the D gene is possibly TRBD1 (6 bases). V lost 11 bases, J lost 3 bases, and 17 bases lay in between. The CDR3 extends over 13 amino acids.